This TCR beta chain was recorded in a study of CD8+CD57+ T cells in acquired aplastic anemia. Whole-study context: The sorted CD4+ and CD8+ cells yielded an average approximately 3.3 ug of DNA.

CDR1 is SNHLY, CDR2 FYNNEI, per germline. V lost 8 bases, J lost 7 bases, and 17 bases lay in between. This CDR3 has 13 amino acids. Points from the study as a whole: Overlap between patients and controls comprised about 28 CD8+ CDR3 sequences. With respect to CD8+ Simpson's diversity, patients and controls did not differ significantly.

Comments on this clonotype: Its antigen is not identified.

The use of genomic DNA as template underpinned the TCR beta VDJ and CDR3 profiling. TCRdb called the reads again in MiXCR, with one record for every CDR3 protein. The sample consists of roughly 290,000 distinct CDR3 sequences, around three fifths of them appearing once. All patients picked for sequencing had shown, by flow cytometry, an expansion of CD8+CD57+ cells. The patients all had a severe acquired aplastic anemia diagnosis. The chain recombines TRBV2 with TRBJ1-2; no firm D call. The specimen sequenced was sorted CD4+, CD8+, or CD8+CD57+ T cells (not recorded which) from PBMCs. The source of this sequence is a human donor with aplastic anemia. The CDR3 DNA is TGTGCCAGCCGTCCAGACCCTAGCTCTGGCTACACCTTC. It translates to CASRPDPSSGYTF.